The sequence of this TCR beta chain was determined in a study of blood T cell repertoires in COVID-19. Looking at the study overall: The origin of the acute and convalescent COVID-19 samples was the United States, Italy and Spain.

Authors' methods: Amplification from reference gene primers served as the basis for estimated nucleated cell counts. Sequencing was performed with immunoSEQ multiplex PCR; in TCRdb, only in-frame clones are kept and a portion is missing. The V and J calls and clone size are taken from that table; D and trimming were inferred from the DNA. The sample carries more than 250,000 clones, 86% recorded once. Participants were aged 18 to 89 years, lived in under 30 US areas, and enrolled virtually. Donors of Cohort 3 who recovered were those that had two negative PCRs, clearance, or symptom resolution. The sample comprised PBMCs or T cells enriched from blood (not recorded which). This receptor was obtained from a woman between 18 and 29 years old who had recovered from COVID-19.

The CDR3 sequence is CASSAGVYGYTF. CDR3 DNA sequence: TGTGCCAGCAGTGCGGGGGTCTATGGCTACACCTTC. This chain joins TRBV12-3 or TRBV12-4 and TRBJ1-2; tentative D call: TRBD1 (5 bases). The CDR3 is made up of 12 amino acids. V lost 5 bases and J 4 bases, leaving 8 bases between the germline ends.